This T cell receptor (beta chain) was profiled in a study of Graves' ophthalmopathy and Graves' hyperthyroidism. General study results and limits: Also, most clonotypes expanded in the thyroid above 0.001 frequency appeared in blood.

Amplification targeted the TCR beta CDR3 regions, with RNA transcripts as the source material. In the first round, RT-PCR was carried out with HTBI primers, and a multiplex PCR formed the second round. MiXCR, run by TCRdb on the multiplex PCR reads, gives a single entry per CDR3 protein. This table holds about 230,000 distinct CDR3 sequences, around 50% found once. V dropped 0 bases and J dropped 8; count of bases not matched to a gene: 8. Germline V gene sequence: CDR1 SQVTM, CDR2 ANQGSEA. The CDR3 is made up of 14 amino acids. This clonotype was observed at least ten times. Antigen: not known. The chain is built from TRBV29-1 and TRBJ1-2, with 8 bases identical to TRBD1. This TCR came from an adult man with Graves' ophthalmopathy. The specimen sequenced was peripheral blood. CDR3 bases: TGCAGCGTTGAAGATGCGGCAGGGGGCTGGGGCTACACCTTC. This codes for CSVEDAAGGWGYTF.